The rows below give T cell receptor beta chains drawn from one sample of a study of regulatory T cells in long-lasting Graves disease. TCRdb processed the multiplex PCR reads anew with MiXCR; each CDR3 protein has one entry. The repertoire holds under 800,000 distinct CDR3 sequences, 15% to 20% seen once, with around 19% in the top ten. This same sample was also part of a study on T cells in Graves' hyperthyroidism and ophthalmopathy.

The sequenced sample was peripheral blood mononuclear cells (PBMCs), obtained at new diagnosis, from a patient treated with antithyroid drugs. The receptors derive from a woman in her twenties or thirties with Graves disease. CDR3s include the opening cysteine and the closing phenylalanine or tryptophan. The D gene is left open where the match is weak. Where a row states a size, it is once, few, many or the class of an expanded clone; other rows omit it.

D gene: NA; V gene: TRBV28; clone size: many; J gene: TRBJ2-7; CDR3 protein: CASDESLGNEQYF; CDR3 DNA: TGTGCCAGCGACGAATCCTTGGGCAACGAGCAGTACTTC
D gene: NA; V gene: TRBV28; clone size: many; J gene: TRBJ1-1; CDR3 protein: CASFQPASNTEAFF; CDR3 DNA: TGTGCCAGCTTCCAACCCGCCTCGAACACTGAAGCTTTCTTT
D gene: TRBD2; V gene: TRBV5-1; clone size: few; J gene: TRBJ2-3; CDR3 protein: CASSLYSSGSTDTQYF; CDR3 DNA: TGCGCCAGCAGCTTGTATTCTAGCGGGAGCACAGATACGCAGTATTTT
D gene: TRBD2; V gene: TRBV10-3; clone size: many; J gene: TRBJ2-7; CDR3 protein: CAISEPRGSGDILGEQYF; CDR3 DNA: TGTGCCATCAGTGAGCCCCGTGGTAGCGGGGATATTCTGGGCGAGCAGTACTTC
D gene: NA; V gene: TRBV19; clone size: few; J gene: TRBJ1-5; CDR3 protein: CASSNRELTPYSNQPQHF; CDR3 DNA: TGTGCCAGTAGTAACCGGGAATTAACCCCGTATAGCAATCAGCCCCAGCATTTT
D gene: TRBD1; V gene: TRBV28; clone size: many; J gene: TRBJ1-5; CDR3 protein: CASRGTGNQPQHF; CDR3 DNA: TGTGCCAGCAGAGGGACAGGGAATCAGCCCCAGCATTTT
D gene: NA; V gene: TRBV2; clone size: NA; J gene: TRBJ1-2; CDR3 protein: CASSDEGYTF; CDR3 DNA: TGTGCCAGCAGTGACGAGGGCTACACCTTC
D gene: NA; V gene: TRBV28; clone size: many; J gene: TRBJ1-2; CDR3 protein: CASSHGTDSYGYTF; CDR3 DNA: TGTGCCAGCAGTCATGGGACGGATAGTTATGGCTACACCTTC
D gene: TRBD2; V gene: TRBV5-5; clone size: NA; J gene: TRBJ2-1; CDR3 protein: CASSLGGSGSSYNEQFF; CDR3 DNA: TGTGCCAGCAGCTTGGGAGGTAGCGGGAGTTCCTACAATGAGCAGTTCTTC
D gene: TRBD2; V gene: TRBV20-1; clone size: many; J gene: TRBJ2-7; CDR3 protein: CSARGLAAYEQYF; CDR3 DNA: TGCAGTGCTAGAGGACTAGCGGCCTACGAGCAGTACTTC
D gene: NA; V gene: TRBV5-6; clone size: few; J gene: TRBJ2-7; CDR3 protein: CASSLWGVQRYEQYF; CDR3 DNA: TGTGCCAGCAGCTTGTGGGGTGTCCAGCGGTACGAGCAGTACTTC
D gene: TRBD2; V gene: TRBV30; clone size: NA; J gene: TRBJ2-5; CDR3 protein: CAWTEGGSAGTQYF; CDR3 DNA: TGTGCCTGGACCGAGGGCGGGAGCGCGGGGACCCAGTACTTC
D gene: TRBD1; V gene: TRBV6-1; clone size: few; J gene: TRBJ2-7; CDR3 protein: CASSGRGQGAYEQYF; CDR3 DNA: TGTGCCTCAAGCGGCCGTGGGCAGGGGGCTTACGAGCAGTACTTC
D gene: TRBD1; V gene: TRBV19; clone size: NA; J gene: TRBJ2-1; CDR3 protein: CASSRRQGLTYEQFF; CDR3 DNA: TGTGCCAGTAGTAGGAGACAGGGGTTAACCTACGAGCAGTTCTTC
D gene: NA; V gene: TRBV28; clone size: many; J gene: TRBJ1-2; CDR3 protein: CASTQLGNYGYTF; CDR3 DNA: TGTGCCAGCACCCAATTGGGAAACTATGGCTACACCTTC
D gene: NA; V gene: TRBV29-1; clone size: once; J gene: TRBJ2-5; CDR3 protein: CSGRDLQEAQYF; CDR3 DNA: TGCAGCGGCCGGGACTTGCAAGAGGCCCAGTACTTC
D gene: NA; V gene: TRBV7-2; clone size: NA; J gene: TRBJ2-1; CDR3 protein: CASSSFYGNEQFF; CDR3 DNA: TGTGCCAGCAGCTCCTTTTATGGCAATGAGCAGTTCTTC
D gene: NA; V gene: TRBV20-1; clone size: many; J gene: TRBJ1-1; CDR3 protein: CSARGAANTEAFF; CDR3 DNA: TGCAGTGCTAGAGGGGCAGCGAACACTGAAGCTTTCTTT
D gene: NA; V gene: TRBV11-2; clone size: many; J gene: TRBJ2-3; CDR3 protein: CASSLVFLTPDTQYF; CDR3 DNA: TGTGCCAGCAGCTTAGTATTTCTGACTCCGGATACGCAGTATTTT
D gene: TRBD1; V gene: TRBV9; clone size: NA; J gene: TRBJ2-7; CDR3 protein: CASSVTGQGLEQYF; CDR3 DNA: TGTGCCAGCAGCGTAACGGGACAGGGTTTAGAGCAGTACTTC
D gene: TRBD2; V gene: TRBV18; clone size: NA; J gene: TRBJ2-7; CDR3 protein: CASSPPRGTSHEQYF; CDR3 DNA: TGTGCCAGCTCACCACCGAGAGGGACTAGTCACGAGCAGTACTTC
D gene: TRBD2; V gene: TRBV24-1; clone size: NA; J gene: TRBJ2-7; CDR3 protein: CATSEIGTSGSNEQYF; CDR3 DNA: TGTGCCACCAGTGAAATAGGGACTAGCGGGAGCAACGAGCAGTACTTC
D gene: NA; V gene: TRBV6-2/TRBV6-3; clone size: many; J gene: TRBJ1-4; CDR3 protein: CASKLRATNEKLFF; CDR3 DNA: TGTGCCAGCAAGTTGAGGGCAACTAATGAAAAACTGTTTTTT
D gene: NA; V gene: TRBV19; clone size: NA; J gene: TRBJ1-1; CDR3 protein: CASSSPGRVATEAFF; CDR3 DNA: TGTGCCAGTAGTTCCCCAGGGAGGGTGGCCACTGAAGCTTTCTTT
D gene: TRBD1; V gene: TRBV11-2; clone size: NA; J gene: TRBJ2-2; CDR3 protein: CASRPGDRLTGELFF; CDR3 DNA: TGTGCCAGCAGACCCGGGGACAGACTCACCGGGGAGCTGTTTTTT
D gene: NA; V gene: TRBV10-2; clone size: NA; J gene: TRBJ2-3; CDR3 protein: CASSRVGGDTQYF; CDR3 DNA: TGCGCCAGCAGTAGGGTAGGAGGAGATACGCAGTATTTT
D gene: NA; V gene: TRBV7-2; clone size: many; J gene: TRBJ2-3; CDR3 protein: CASSRDFDTQYF; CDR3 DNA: TGTGCCAGCAGTCGGGACTTTGATACGCAGTATTTT
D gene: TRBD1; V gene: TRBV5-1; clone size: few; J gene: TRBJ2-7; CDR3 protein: CASSSASGTGGATQYF; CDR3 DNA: TGCGCCAGCAGCTCAGCCTCCGGGACAGGGGGCGCGACACAGTACTTC
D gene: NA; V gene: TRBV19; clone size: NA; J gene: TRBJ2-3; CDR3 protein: CASSIGGSTDTQYF; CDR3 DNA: TGTGCCAGTAGTATTGGGGGCAGCACAGATACGCAGTATTTT
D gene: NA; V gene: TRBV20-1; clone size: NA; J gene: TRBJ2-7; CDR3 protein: CSARPGLSYEQYF; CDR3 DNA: TGCAGTGCTAGACCGGGACTCTCCTACGAGCAGTACTTC
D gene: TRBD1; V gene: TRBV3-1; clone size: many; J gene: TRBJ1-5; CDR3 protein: CASSPRQGHQPQHF; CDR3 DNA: TGTGCCAGCAGTCCCAGACAGGGGCATCAGCCCCAGCATTTT
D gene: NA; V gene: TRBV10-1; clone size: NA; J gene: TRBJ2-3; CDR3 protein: CASSESTIRTDTQYF; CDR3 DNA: TGCGCCAGCAGTGAATCAACTATCCGCACAGATACGCAGTATTTT
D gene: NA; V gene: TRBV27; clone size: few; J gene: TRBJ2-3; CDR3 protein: CASGSSPGYRGRGTSTDTQYF; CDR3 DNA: TGTGCCAGCGGCTCAAGTCCTGGGTATAGGGGGCGGGGGACTAGCACAGATACGCAGTATTTT
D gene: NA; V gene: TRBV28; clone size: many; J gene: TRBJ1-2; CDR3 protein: CASSSGDYGYTF; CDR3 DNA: TGTGCCAGCAGCTCAGGAGACTATGGCTACACCTTC
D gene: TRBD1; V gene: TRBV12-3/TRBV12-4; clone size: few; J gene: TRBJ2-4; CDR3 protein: CASSSDRVAENIQYF; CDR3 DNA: TGTGCCAGCAGTTCCGACAGGGTAGCCGAAAACATTCAGTACTTC
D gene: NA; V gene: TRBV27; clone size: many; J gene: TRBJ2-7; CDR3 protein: CASSLLPLSYEQYF; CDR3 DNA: TGTGCCAGCAGTTTGCTACCACTATCCTACGAGCAGTACTTC
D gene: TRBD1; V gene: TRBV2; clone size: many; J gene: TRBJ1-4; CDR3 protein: CASRGTVGSEKLFF; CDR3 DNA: TGTGCCAGCAGGGGGACAGTCGGAAGTGAAAAACTGTTTTTT
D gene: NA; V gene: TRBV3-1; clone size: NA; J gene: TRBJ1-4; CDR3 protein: CASTGAGGREKLFF; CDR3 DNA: TGTGCCAGCACCGGAGCCGGGGGGCGAGAAAAACTGTTTTTT
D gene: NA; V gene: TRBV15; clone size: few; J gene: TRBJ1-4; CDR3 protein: CATSRDRAATNEKLFF; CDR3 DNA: TGTGCCACCAGCAGAGATCGAGCGGCAACTAATGAAAAACTGTTTTTT
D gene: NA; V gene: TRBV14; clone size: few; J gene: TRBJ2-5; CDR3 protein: CASSQGQPEGTQYF; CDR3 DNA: TGTGCCAGCAGCCAAGGACAGCCCGAAGGGACCCAGTACTTC
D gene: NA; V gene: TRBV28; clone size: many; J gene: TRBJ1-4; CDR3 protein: CASSARPRQPTNEKLFF; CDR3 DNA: TGTGCCAGCAGTGCCCGTCCCCGACAGCCAACTAATGAAAAACTGTTTTTT
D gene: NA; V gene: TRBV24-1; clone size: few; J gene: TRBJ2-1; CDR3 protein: CATSLGTPVSEQFF; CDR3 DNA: TGTGCCACCAGCCTCGGGACACCCGTCAGTGAGCAGTTCTTC
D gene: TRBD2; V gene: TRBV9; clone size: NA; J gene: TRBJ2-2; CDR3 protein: CASSVASGTGELFF; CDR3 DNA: TGTGCCAGCAGCGTAGCTAGCGGCACCGGGGAGCTGTTTTTT
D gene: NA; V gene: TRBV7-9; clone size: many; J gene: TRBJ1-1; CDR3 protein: CASSSAGRKPNTEAFF; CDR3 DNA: TGTGCCAGCAGCTCCGCCGGGCGCAAGCCGAACACTGAAGCTTTCTTT
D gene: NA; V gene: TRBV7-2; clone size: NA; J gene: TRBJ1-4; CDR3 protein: CASSLGGLGGGEKLFF; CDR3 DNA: TGTGCCAGCAGCTTAGGAGGGTTGGGGGGAGGGGAAAAACTGTTTTTT
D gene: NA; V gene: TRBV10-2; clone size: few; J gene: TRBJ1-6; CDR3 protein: CATGSSSYNSPLHF; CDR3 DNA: TGCGCCACCGGGAGTAGTTCCTATAATTCACCCCTCCACTTT
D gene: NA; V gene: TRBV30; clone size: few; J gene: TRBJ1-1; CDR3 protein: CAWGKGTEAFF; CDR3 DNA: TGTGCCTGGGGGAAGGGCACTGAAGCTTTCTTT
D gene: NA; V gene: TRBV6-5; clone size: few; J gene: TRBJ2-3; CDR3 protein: CATSSGGRPWYF; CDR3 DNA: TGTGCCACCAGTTCAGGCGGGCGACCCTGGTATTTT
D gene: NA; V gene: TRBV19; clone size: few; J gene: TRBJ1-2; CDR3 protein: CASSIHQGGYTF; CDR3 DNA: TGTGCCAGTAGTATCCACCAAGGTGGCTACACCTTC
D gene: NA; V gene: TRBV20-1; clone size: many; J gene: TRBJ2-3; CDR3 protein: CSADGLTTDTQYF; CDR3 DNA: TGCAGTGCCGACGGGTTGACCACAGATACGCAGTATTTT